This TCR beta chain derives from a study of cytomegalovirus exposure and HLA in healthy donors. The CDR3 extends over 16 amino acids. Germline CDR1 and CDR2: SGHDN and FVKESK. The J segment lost 4 bases and the V segment lost 1 base, leaving 9 bases of the junction unmatched. Each donor was nominally healthy when sampled (though unrecorded immune exposures were likely). Worth noting for this clone: Its target is unknown.

PCR involved 60 Vbeta and 13 Jbeta primers. Profiled with immunoSEQ multiplex PCR; TCRdb holds only in-frame clones, not every one. The sample lists 85,000 to 100,000 clones; roughly 80% were seen once. Study-wide results and limits: The authors enumerated some 160 TCR beta chains as linked to cytomegalovirus. Sequences of the TCR beta chain were said to predict the HLA-A and HLA-B alleles of most subjects accurately. An analysis that came later showed most CMV-associated TCR beta chains appearing HLA-restricted.

The rearrangement joins TRBV14 to TRBJ1-1; TRBD1 matches at 7 bases. Sequenced material: PBMCs. This clonotype was sampled from a man between 60 and 75 years old in good health and CMV-seropositive. CDR3 amino acids: CASSQGFRGESTEAFF. The CDR3 DNA reads TGTGCCAGCAGCCAAGGTTTCAGGGGGGAGAGCACTGAAGCTTTCTTT.